These 32 T cell receptor beta chains share one sample of origin, sequenced in a study of blood T cell repertoires in COVID-19. The repertoire was sequenced with immunoSEQ multiplex PCR; TCRdb's copy has only in-frame clones and lacks some. The sample lists 400,000 to 500,000 clones; approximately 90% were seen once. The sample consisted of PBMCs or T cells enriched from blood (not recorded which). These TCRs come from a woman younger than 30 who had been exposed to COVID-19.

The chain recombines TRBV30 with TRBJ1-1, with D tentatively TRBD1 (6 bases). Germline CDR1 is GTSNPN and CDR2 is SVGIG (reference sequence). Trimming pared 3 bases from V and 7 bases from J, leaving 15 bases between. This CDR3 comprises 13 residues. Written as DNA, the CDR3 is TGTGCCTGGAGCCAACAGGGTTACCTTGAAGCTTTCTTT. Protein product: CAWSQQGYLEAFF.

The CDR3 is CASSPRQGANNEQFF. CDR3 nucleotide sequence: TGTGCCAGCTCACCACGACAGGGGGCAAACAATGAGCAGTTCTTC. The chain carries TRBV18 and TRBJ2-1, with TRBD1 matching 10 bases. The CDR3 runs 15 residues. CDR1 is KGHSH, CDR2 LQKENI, per germline. Trimming took 1 base from V and 5 from J; bases not matched to a gene: 2. Variable domain in full (rest from reference TRBV18 and TRBJ2-1): NAGVMQNPRHLVRRRGQEARLRCSPMKGHSHVYWYRQLPEEGLKFMVYLQKENIIDESGMPKERFSAEFPKEGPSILRIQQVVRGDSAAYFCASSPRQGANNEQFFGPGTRLTVL.

This chain uses TRBV5-8 with TRBJ1-5, with D possibly TRBD1 on 6 matching bases. CDR3 length: 14 residues. CDR1 is SGHTS and CDR2 is YDEGEE in the germline V gene. Trimming cost V 4 bases and J 6 bases, with 14 bases left between them. CDR3 protein: CASSRRQVGQPQHF. The CDR3 DNA follows: TGTGCCAGCAGCCGCAGACAGGTGGGTCAGCCCCAGCATTTT.

The rearrangement links TRBV20-1 to TRBJ1-2; the D is unclear. The V gene's germline CDR1 is DFQATT and CDR2 SNEGSKA (reference sequence). V shed 3 bases and J shed 8 bases, with 16 bases lying between them. This CDR3 is built from 13 residues. CDR3 residues: CSASLTGVAGYTF. The CDR3 bases are TGCAGTGCTAGTTTAACTGGGGTAGCGGGCTACACCTTC.

This rearrangement joins TRBV6-5 to TRBJ2-1; 10 bases are a match to TRBD2. J gave up 10 bases and V 6 bases, and 12 bases lay outside the gene matches. This CDR3 region has 15 residues. CDR1 is MNHEY and CDR2 is SVGAGI in the germline V gene. In nucleotides, the CDR3 is TGTGCCAGCAGGTGGACTAGCGGCTCCCCGTCAGAGCAGTTCTTC. This encodes CASRWTSGSPSEQFF.

The CDR3 DNA reads TGTGCCAGCAGCTCGAGAGGAGGGGGCAATGAAAAACTGTTTTTT. Amino acid sequence: CASSSRGGGNEKLFF. The chain combines TRBV9 with TRBJ1-4; 7 positions match TRBD1. Germline trimming cut 4 bases from V and 5 bases from J; bases unmatched to any gene: 8. In germline, CDR1 is SGDLS, CDR2 YYNGEE. The length of the CDR3 is 15 residues.

CDR3 protein: CASSLFLSRDRAYEQYF. CDR3 nucleotides: TGTGCCAGCAGTTTATTCCTTTCCCGGGACAGGGCTTATGAGCAGTACTTC. V usage is TRBV28 and J usage is TRBJ2-7, with 9 nucleotides matching TRBD1. The CDR3 runs 17 residues. CDR1 MDHEN and CDR2 SYDVKM come from the germline V gene. With 1 base clipped from V and 7 bases from J, the junction kept 14 bases outside the gene matches.

The CDR3 DNA sequence: TGCAGCGTTGAAGAAGCGGGTTGGCAAGAGACCCAGTACTTC. Protein product: CSVEEAGWQETQYF. J is TRBJ2-5 and V is TRBV29-1; maybe TRBD2 (6 bases). Germline values: CDR1 SQVTM, CDR2 ANQGSEA. CDR3 length equals 14 residues. With 0 bases removed from V and 2 bases from J, the gap between germline ends came to 10 bases.

This clone turned up a few times. The chain is built from TRBV7-8 and TRBJ2-7; tentatively, D is TRBD2 (5 bases). The CDR3 has 13 amino acids. Trimming took off 2 bases at V and 6 bases at J, with 11 bases between the two ends. Germline-derived CDR1 and CDR2 are SGHVS and FQNEAQ. Here the CDR3 reads CASSLWSEGEQYF. CDR3 coding DNA: TGTGCCAGCAGCTTATGGAGCGAGGGCGAGCAGTACTTC. The full variable domain, in which reference TRBV7-8 and TRBJ2-7 provide the parts outside the CDR3, is GAGVSQSPRYKVAKRGQDVALRCDPISGHVSLFWYQQALGQGPEFLTYFQNEAQLDKSGLPSDRFFAERPEGSVSTLKIQRTQQEDSAVYLCASSLWSEGEQYFGPGTRLTVT.

The chain couples TRBV6-2 or TRBV6-3 to TRBJ2-3, with TRBD2 matching over 8 bases. This CDR3 has 12 amino acids. The trim removed 5 bases at V and 9 bases at J, leaving 4 bases unmatched. Looked up from germline, CDR1 is MNHEY and CDR2 is SVGEGT. CDR3 residues: CASSRGGRTQYF. The CDR3 bases are TGTGCCAGCAGTCGGGGGGGCCGGACGCAGTATTTT.

The chain carries TRBV7-2 and TRBJ2-1; D is ambiguous. Per germline, CDR1 SGHTA and CDR2 FQGNSA. Trimming took off 3 bases at V and 12 bases at J, with 12 bases between the two ends. The CDR3 extends over 12 amino acids. CDR3 sequence reads: CASSLSVAGQFF. The CDR3 DNA sequence: TGTGCCAGCAGCTTGTCGGTTGCAGGGCAGTTCTTC. Supplemented by reference TRBV7-2 and TRBJ2-1, the full variable domain reads GAGVSQSPSNKVTEKGKDVELRCDPISGHTALYWYRQSLGQGLEFLIYFQGNSAPDKSGLPSDRFSAERTGGSVSTLTIQRTQQEDSAVYLCASSLSVAGQFFGPGTRLTVL.

The table lists this clone with a count of one. The chain joins TRBV3-1 (or the pseudogene TRBV3-2) to TRBJ1-2; D is unresolved. Germline values: CDR1 LGHDT, CDR2 YNNKEL (reference sequence). CDR3 size: 15 residues. Trimming took off 1 base at V and 6 bases at J, with 15 bases between the two ends. Here the CDR3 DNA reads TGTGCCAGCAGCCAAGTTCCGGGGTCCTCGAATGGCTACACCTTC. Its translation is CASSQVPGSSNGYTF.

The chain combines TRBV4-2 with TRBJ1-6, with D perhaps TRBD1 (5 bases). Trimming left V 1 base short and J 6 bases short, with 13 bases between. The germline V gene has CDR1 LGHNA and CDR2 YNFKEQ. The CDR3 runs to 16 residues. In DNA, the CDR3 is TGTGCCAGCAGCCAAGGAGGAGGGGAGCGTAATTCACCCCTCCACTTT. It translates to CASSQGGGERNSPLHF.

V usage is TRBV19 and J usage is TRBJ1-1; TRBD1 matches 11 bases. CDR1 is LNHDA, CDR2 SQIVND, per germline (reference sequence). Trimming cost V 6 bases and J 6 bases; bases outside gene matches: 3. The CDR3 is 13 amino acids. The CDR3 reads CASRDRGLAEAFF. The CDR3 DNA reads TGTGCCAGTAGGGACAGGGGGCTCGCTGAAGCTTTCTTT.

CDR3 sequence reads: CASSLDRGNTDTQYF. CDR3 nucleotide sequence: TGTGCCAGCAGTTTAGACAGGGGGAACACAGATACGCAGTATTTT. V and J are TRBV28 and TRBJ2-3, with 9 bases that match TRBD1. The ends lost 2 bases at V and 2 bases at J; junction bases unmatched: 2. CDR1 is MDHEN, CDR2 SYDVKM, per germline. The CDR3 is 15 residues long.

The chain recombines TRBV4-3 with TRBJ1-6, with 9 nucleotides matching TRBD1. J lost 6 bases, V lost 3 bases, and 6 bases had no gene match. The CDR3 contains 16 residues. CDR1 is LGHNA, CDR2 YSLEER, per germline. The CDR3 loop is CASSQGQGRTNSPLHF. CDR3 nucleotides: TGCGCCAGCAGCCAGGGACAGGGACGAACTAATTCACCCCTCCACTTT.

The V and J genes are TRBV30 and TRBJ1-1, with 8 bases fitting TRBD1. Looked up from germline, CDR1 is GTSNPN and CDR2 is SVGIG (reference sequence). V lost 5 bases and J lost 1; bases outside the gene matches: 0. This CDR3 is built from 12 residues. The CDR3 DNA reads as TGTGCCTGGGGGACAGGGAACACTGAAGCTTTCTTT. Translating gives CAWGTGNTEAFF.

CDR3 sequence (DNA): TGTGCCAGCAGTCCTCTGGCGGGAGTAAGCACAGATACGCAGTATTTT. It specifies CASSPLAGVSTDTQYF. This chain joins TRBV3-1 (or the pseudogene TRBV3-2) and TRBJ2-3, with TRBD2 matching over 7 bases. Germline lookup yields CDR1 LGHDT and CDR2 YNNKEL (reference sequence). The junction had 9 bases not matched to a gene; V was cut back by 6 bases and J by 0 bases. The CDR3 has 16 amino acids.

The V and J genes are TRBV18 and TRBJ2-4; TRBD1 agrees at 9 bases. This CDR3 is built from 15 residues. V was pared by 2 bases and J by 2 bases, with 1 base of the junction left unmatched. Germline V lookup: CDR1 KGHSH, CDR2 LQKENI. CDR3 coding DNA: TGTGCCAGCTCACCAACAGGGGGCACCAAAAACATTCAGTACTTC. This encodes CASSPTGGTKNIQYF.

This chain joins TRBV15 and TRBJ1-1; the match to TRBD1 covers 8 bases. The CDR3 runs 15 residues. The V and J ends lost 5 bases and 4 bases, in that order; junction bases with no gene match: 9. Germline CDR1 reads LNHNV; CDR2 reads YYDKDF (reference sequence). In nucleotides, the CDR3 is TGTGCCACCAGCGGATACCAGGGGGCGGGCACTGAAGCTTTCTTT. Translated: CATSGYQGAGTEAFF. Full variable domain (outside the CDR3, taken from reference TRBV15 and TRBJ1-1): DAMVIQNPRYQVTQFGKPVTLSCSQTLNHNVMYWYQQKSSQAPKLLFHYYDKDFNNEADTPDNFQSRRPNTSFCFLDIRSPGLGDTAMYLCATSGYQGAGTEAFFGQGTRLTVV.

The rearrangement links TRBV10-1 to TRBJ2-3; 8 bases map to TRBD1. The CDR3 totals 19 residues. Looked up from germline, CDR1 is WNHNN and CDR2 is SYGVQD (reference sequence). The V gene end was trimmed by 3 bases and the J gene end by 8 bases; junction bases not matched to a gene: 22. The CDR3 sequence is CASSDGAGGLSATRATQYF. The CDR3 region has the DNA TGCGCCAGCAGTGACGGGGCAGGGGGCCTGTCCGCAACACGGGCTACGCAGTATTTT.

The chain carries TRBV19 and TRBJ1-1; 8 bases agree with TRBD1. This CDR3 spans 13 amino acids. Germline V gene lookup returns CDR1 LNHDA and CDR2 SQIVND (reference sequence). The V and J ends lost 7 bases and 4 bases, in that order; junction bases with no gene match: 5. CDR3 sequence reads: CASTLTGGTEAFF. CDR3 sequence (DNA): TGTGCCAGTACCCTTACAGGGGGCACTGAAGCTTTCTTT.

The chain has TRBV21-1 and TRBJ1-5; no check of the table's D call, TRBD1, against the DNA was made. TRBV21-1 is a known pseudogene. The CDR3 has 17 amino acids. The CDR3 region is CASRKEACRDTNQPQHF. CDR3 nucleotide sequence: TGTGCCAGCAGAAAAGAGGCGTGCCGGGACACCAATCAGCCCCAGCATTTT.

The CDR3 coding sequence is TGTGCCAGCAGTTACGGGGCGGCTAATGAAAAACTGTTTTTT. Protein product: CASSYGAANEKLFF. The J gene is TRBJ1-4, the V gene TRBV6-5, with TRBD1 as a possible D gene (5 bases). Germline V gives CDR1 MNHEY, CDR2 SVGAGI. Trimming pared 2 bases from V and 3 bases from J, leaving 7 bases between. The CDR3 has 14 residues.

The chain couples TRBV5-8 to TRBJ2-1; a possible D gene is TRBD2 (6 bases). Trimming removed 4 bases from V and 5 bases from J, with 19 bases in between. Germline-derived CDR1 and CDR2 are SGHTS and YDEGEE. CDR3 length: 16 residues. This CDR3 is CASSQVPLTGDNEQFF. The CDR3, as DNA: TGTGCCAGCAGCCAGGTTCCATTGACGGGAGACAATGAGCAGTTCTTC.

As DNA, the CDR3 is TGCGCCAGCAGCCAAGAAGCAGGGGGCAGCTACGAGCAGTACTTC. Its translation: CASSQEAGGSYEQYF. The chain joins TRBV5-1 to TRBJ2-7; 8 bases agree with TRBD1. The germline V gene has CDR1 SGHRS and CDR2 YFSETQ. The V gene end was trimmed by 4 bases and the J gene end by 3 bases; junction bases not matched to a gene: 9. CDR3 size: 15 residues.

The CDR3 DNA reads as TGTGCCATCAGACAGTCGAATTCACCCCTCCACTTT. This encodes CAIRQSNSPLHF. This chain connects TRBV6-5 to TRBJ1-6; D perhaps matches TRBD1 (5 bases). Germline V CDR1 and CDR2: MNHEY, SVGAGI. V gave up 10 bases and J gave up 7 bases, with 11 bases separating them. CDR3 length: 12 amino acids.

This clone has only a few counts. One junction end disagrees with the germline gene, perhaps due to a read error. The V call is TRBV12-3 or TRBV12-4, the J call TRBJ1-5; D remains ambiguous. The CDR3 consists of 12 residues. CDR3 in amino acids: CASSFRTAGVDF. CDR3 bases: TGTGCCAGCAGTTTTCGGACTGCAGGTGTGGATTTT.

The chain carries TRBV2 and TRBJ2-7; 7 bases map to TRBD2. Trimming cost V 8 bases and J 1 base; bases outside gene matches: 5. Per germline, CDR1 SNHLY and CDR2 FYNNEI. The length of the CDR3 is 13 residues. CDR3 sequence: CASSAGSSYEQYF. The CDR3 DNA sequence: TGTGCCAGCTCAGCGGGAAGTTCCTACGAGCAGTACTTC. Complete variable domain (other parts from reference TRBV2 and TRBJ2-7): EPEVTQTPSHQVTQMGQEVILRCVPISNHLYFYWYRQILGQKVEFLVSFYNNEISEKSEIFDDQFSVERPDGSNFTLKIRSTKLEDSAMYFCASSAGSSYEQYFGPGTRLTVT.

The rearrangement links TRBV28 to TRBJ1-1; 9 bases are shared with TRBD1. The CDR3 consists of 15 residues. The V segment lost 2 bases and the J segment 3 bases; nucleotides outside the gene matches: 4. CDR1 and CDR2 (germline): MDHEN, SYDVKM. CDR3 amino acids: CASSLGTGLHTEAFF. In nucleotides, the CDR3 is TGTGCCAGCAGTTTAGGGACAGGGCTTCACACTGAAGCTTTCTTT.

This chain connects TRBV20-1 to TRBJ2-7; 11 nucleotides agree with TRBD1. The trim removed 3 bases at V and 3 bases at J, leaving 7 bases unmatched. Germline V CDR1 and CDR2: DFQATT, SNEGSKA (reference sequence). The CDR3 spans 15 residues. CDR3 bases: TGCAGTGCTAGTGGGACAGGGGGTCCAATCTACGAGCAGTACTTC. This sequence encodes CSASGTGGPIYEQYF.

The J gene is TRBJ1-1, the V gene TRBV18; D unclear. CDR3 length equals 15 residues. V lost 1 base, J lost 0 bases, and 9 bases lay in between. Per the germline V gene, CDR1 is KGHSH and CDR2 is LQKENI. The CDR3 nucleotides are TGTGCCAGCTCACCACGCACAGCTATGAACACTGAAGCTTTCTTT. Its protein is CASSPRTAMNTEAFF. Combining the CDR3 with reference TRBV18 and TRBJ1-1 gives the whole variable domain NAGVMQNPRHLVRRRGQEARLRCSPMKGHSHVYWYRQLPEEGLKFMVYLQKENIIDESGMPKERFSAEFPKEGPSILRIQQVVRGDSAAYFCASSPRTAMNTEAFFGQGTRLTVV.